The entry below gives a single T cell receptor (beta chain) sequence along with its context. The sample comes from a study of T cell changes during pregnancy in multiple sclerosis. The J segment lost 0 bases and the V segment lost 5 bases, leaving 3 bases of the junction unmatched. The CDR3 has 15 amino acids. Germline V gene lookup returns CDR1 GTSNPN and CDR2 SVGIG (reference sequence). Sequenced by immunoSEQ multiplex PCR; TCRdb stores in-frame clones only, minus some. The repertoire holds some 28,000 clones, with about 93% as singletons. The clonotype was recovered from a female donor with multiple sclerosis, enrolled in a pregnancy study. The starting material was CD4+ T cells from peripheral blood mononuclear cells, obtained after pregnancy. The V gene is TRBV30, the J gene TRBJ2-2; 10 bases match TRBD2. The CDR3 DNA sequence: TGTGCCTGGTGCCTAGCGGGGGCGAACACCGGGGAGCTGTTTTTT. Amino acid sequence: CAWCLAGANTGELFF.